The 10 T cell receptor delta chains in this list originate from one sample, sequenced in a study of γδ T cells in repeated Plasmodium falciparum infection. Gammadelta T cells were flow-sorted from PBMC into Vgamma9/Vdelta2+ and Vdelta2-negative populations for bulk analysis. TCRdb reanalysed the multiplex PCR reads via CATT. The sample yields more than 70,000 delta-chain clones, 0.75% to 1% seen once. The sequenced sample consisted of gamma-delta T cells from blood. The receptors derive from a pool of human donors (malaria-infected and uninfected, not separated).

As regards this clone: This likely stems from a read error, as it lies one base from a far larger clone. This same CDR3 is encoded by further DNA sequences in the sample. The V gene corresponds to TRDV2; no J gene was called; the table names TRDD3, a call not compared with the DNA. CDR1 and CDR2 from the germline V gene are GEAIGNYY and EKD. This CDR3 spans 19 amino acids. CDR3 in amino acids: CACDTGGYWGTPGIDKLIF. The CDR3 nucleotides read TGTGCCTGTGACACCGGGGGGTACTGGGGGACCCCGGGGATCGATAAACTAATCTTT.

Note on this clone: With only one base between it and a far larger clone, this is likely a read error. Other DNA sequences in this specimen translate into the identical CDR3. CDR3 residues: CALGELGFLGGYADKLIF. The CDR3, as DNA: TGTGCTCTTGGGGAACTGGGGTTCCTAGGGGGATACGCCGATAAACTCATCTTT. V usage is TRDV1 and J usage is TRDJ1; 10 bases agree with TRDD3. This CDR3 has 18 amino acids. The V segment lost 0 bases and the J segment 3 bases; nucleotides outside the gene matches: 10. Per germline, CDR1 TSWWSYY and CDR2 QGS.

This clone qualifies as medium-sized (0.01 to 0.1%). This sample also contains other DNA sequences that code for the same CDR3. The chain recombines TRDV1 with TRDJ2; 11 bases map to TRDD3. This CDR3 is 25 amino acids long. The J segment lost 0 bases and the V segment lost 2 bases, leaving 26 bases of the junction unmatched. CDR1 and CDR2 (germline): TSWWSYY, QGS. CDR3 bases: TGTGCTCTTGGGGAAGATCCTACGCTCGTACTGGGGGATATTTCACGTGGGGCTTTGACAGCACAACTCTTCTTT. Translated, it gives CALGEDPTLVLGDISRGALTAQLFF.

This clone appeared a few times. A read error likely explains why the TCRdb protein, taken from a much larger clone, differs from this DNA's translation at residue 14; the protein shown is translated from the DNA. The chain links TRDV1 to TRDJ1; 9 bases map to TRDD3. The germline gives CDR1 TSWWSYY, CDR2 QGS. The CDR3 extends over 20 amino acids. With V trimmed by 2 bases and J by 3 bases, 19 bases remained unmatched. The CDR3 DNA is TGTGCTCTTGGGGAAGGTAGATTTCGGCTGGGGGATCACACCCCCGATAAACTCATCTTT. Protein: CALGEGRFRLGDHTPDKLIF.

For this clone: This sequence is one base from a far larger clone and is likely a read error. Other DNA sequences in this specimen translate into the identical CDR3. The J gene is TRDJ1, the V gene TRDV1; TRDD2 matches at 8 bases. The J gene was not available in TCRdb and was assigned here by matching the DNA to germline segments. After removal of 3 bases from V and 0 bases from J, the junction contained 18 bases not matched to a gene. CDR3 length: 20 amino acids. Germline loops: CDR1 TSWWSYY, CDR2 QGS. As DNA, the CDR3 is TGTGCTCTTGGGGACCCACAATCTTCCTACCCCCACCCGTACACCGATAAACTCATCTTT. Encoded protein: CALGDPQSSYPHPYTDKLIF.

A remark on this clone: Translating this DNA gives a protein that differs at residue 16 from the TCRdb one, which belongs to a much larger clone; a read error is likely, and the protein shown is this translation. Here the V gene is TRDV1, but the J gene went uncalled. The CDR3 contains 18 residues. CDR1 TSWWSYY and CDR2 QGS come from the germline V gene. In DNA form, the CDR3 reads TGTGCTCTTGGGGAACCACCCCTCGCGGAACCCCCAGTCGATAAACCCATCTTT. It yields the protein CALGEPPLAEPPVDKPIF.

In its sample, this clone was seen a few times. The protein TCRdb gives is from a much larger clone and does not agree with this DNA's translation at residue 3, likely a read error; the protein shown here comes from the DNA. The CDR3 protein is CASRKWGIYGTDKLIF. In nucleotides, the CDR3 is TGTGCTTCTAGGAAATGGGGGATTTATGGCACCGATAAACTCATCTTT. The chain employs TRDV1 and TRDJ1; 8 bases map to TRDD3. The CDR3 is 16 amino acids. Looked up from germline, CDR1 is TSWWSYY and CDR2 is QGS. V dropped 11 bases and J dropped 1; count of bases not matched to a gene: 15.

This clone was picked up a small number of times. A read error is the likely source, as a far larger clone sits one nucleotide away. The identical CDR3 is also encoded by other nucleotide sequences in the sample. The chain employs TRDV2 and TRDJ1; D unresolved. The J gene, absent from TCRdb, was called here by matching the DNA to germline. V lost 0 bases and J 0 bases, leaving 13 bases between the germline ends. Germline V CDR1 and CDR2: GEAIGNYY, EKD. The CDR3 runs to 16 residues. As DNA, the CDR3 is TGTGCCTGTGACACCCGGACTCCTCCTTACACCGATAAACTCATCTTT. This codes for CACDTRTPPYTDKLIF.

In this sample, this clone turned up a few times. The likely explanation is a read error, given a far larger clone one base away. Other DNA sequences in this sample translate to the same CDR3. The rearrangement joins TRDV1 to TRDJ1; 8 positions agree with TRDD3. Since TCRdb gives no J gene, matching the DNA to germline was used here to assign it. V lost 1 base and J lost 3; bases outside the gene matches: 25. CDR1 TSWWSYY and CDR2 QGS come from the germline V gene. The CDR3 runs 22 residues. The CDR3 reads CALGEQSRWLGSYWGLPDKLIF. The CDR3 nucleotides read TGTGCTCTTGGGGAACAAAGTCGATGGTTGGGTTCATACTGGGGGTTACCCGATAAACTCATCTTT.

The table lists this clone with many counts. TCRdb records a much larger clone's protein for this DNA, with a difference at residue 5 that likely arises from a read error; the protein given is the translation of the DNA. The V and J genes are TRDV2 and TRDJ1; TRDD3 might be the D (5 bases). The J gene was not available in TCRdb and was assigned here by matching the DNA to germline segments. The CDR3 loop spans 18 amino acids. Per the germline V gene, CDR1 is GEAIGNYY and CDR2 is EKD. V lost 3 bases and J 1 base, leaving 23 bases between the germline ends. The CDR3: CACDAPRGGPGPTDKLIF. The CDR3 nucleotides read TGTGCCTGTGACGCCCCGCGGGGGGGTCCCGGTCCCACCGATAAACTCATCTTT.